This T cell receptor (beta chain) was profiled in a study of metastatic and nonmetastatic thyroid tumors. Study as a whole: Repertoires from malignant and benign thyroid patients were compared across blood and tumor or nodule tissue.

There are many counts of this clone. TCRdb re-called the PCR reads via MiXCR. Of 15,000 to 20,000 clones listed, around 33% are singletons. Thyroid surgery took place with no prior treatment in any patient. The germline gives CDR1 KGHSH, CDR2 LQKENI. This CDR3 region has 15 residues. V was pared by 0 bases and J by 3 bases, with 10 bases between. Sample: tumor tissue. This TCR was recovered from a male donor with papillary thyroid cancer or a benign thyroid nodule (not recorded which). Some clones in this sample may be carry-over from other donors' samples. The chain links TRBV18 to TRBJ2-3; D might be TRBD2 (5 bases). The CDR3 nucleotides read TGTGCCAGCTCACCACCTACCTCGGGGACAGATACGCAGTATTTT. Amino acid sequence: CASSPPTSGTDTQYF.